This T cell receptor (beta chain) was captured in a study of shared clonotypes between healthy human individuals. General observations from the study: Among non-shared clonotypes, generation probabilities were lower than among those shared by all four donors.

This CDR3 region has 13 residues. V was trimmed by 5 bases and J by 3 bases, leaving 10 bases between them. Germline V lookup: CDR1 SNHLY, CDR2 FYNNEI. On this clone: Its antigen is as yet unknown.

Measured with immunoSEQ multiplex PCR; TCRdb has only the in-frame clones, and not every one. The top ten clones hold 1.2% of a sample with about 1.5 million clones, around 97% of them seen once. Subsets obtained from CD4+ cells comprised CD45RA+ naive and CD45RA-negative memory cells. Sequencing used naive CD4+ T cells sorted from blood. Subset: CD45RA+ positively selected. The chain recombines TRBV2 with TRBJ1-1; TRBD1 is a possible D gene (6 bases). This receptor was identified in a man aged 25 to 45 in good health. The CDR3 protein is CASSTGRDTEAFF. CDR3 bases: TGTGCCAGCAGTACAGGGAGGGACACTGAAGCTTTCTTT.